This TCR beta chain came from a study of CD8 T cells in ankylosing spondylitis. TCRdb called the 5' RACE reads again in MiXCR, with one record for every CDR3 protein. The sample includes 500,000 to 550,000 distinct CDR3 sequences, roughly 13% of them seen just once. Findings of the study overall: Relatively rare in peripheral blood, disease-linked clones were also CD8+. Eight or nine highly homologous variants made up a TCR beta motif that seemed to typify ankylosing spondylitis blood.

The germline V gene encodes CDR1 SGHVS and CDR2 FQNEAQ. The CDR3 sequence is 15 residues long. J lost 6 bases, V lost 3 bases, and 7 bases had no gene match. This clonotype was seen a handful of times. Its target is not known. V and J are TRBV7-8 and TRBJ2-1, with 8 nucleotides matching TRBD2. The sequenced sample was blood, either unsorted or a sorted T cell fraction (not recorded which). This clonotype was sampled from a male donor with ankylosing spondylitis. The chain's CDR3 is CASSFFGGRINEQFF. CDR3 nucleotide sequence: TGTGCCAGCAGCTTTTTCGGCGGGAGGATCAATGAGCAGTTCTTC.